This entry lists 5 T cell receptor beta chains sequenced from one sample in a study of T cell changes during pregnancy in multiple sclerosis. Using immunoSEQ multiplex PCR, the repertoire was profiled, and TCRdb retains in-frame clones only, with some absent. The sample records roughly 31,000 clones, around 90% being singletons. The sample in question was CD4+ T cells from peripheral blood mononuclear cells, obtained in the first trimester of pregnancy. All receptors come from a female donor with multiple sclerosis, enrolled in a pregnancy study.

The CDR3 bases are TGTGCCAGCAGCCTGACTCCCCCCTATGGCTACACCTTC. This codes for CASSLTPPYGYTF. This rearrangement joins TRBV5-6 to TRBJ1-2; D is uncertain. Germline V gene data show CDR1 as SGHDT and CDR2 as YYEEEE. The CDR3 contains 13 residues. Trimming pared 4 bases from V and 4 bases from J, leaving 11 bases between.

The rearrangement uses TRBV4-3 and TRBJ2-3; no firm D call. The CDR3 covers 14 residues. The germline gives CDR1 LGHNA, CDR2 YSLEER. Deletions cut 0 bases from V and 3 bases from J, with 7 bases between. CDR3 sequence: CASSQEGRTDTQYF. The CDR3 coding sequence is TGCGCCAGCAGCCAAGAAGGCAGGACAGATACGCAGTATTTT.

The V call is TRBV5-4, the J call TRBJ2-7; TRBD2 might be the D (6 bases). The CDR3 spans 14 residues. The germline V gene encodes CDR1 SGHNT and CDR2 YYREEE (reference sequence). Trimming took off 6 bases at V and 1 base at J, with 14 bases between the two ends. This chain's CDR3 is CASTPGVGSYEQYF. The CDR3 DNA is TGTGCCAGCACCCCGGGGGTCGGGTCCTACGAGCAGTACTTC.

This chain links TRBV11-1 with TRBJ1-1, with D uncertain. V dropped 6 bases and J dropped 1 base, with 9 bases sitting between them. Germline CDR1 is SGHAT and CDR2 is FQDESV (reference sequence). The length of the CDR3 is 13 residues. The CDR3 is CASRWHRNTEAFF. DNA of the CDR3: TGTGCCAGCAGGTGGCACAGGAACACTGAAGCTTTCTTT.

The CDR3, as DNA: TGTGCCAGCAGTTCTCTCCTTACGGGACAGGGGATGGGGTCCTATAATTCACCCCTCCACTTT. As protein: CASSSLLTGQGMGSYNSPLHF. This chain connects TRBV28 to TRBJ1-6; 10 bases map to TRBD1. This CDR3 has 21 amino acids. Unmatched junction bases numbered 16, after V lost 4 bases and J lost 1 base. CDR1 is MDHEN and CDR2 is SYDVKM in the germline V gene.